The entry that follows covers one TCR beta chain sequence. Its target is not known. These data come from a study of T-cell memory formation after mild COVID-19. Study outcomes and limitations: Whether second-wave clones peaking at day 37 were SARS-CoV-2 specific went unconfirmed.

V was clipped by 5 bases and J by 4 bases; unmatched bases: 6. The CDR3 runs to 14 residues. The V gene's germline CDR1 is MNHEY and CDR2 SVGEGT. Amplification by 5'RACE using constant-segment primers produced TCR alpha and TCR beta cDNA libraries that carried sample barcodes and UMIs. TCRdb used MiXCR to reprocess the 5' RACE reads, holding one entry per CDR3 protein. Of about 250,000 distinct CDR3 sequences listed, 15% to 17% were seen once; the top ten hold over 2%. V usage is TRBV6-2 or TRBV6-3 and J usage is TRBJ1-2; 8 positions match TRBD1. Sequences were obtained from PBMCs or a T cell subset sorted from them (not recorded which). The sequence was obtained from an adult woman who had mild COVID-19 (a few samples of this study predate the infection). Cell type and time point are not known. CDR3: CASSRTGIAYGYTF. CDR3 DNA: TGTGCCAGCAGTCGGACAGGGATCGCCTATGGCTACACCTTC.